This TCR beta chain was recovered during a study of T cell repertoires in cytomegalovirus infection. This clonotype has ten or more counts. CDR1 SGHRS and CDR2 YFSETQ come from the germline V gene. This CDR3 has 16 amino acids. V shed 1 base and J shed 1 base, with 11 bases lying between them. TCRdb reprocessed the reads via MiXCR and lists one record per CDR3 protein. The sample shows around 450,000 distinct CDR3 sequences, roughly 10% of them seen only once. This sequence joins TRBV5-1 and TRBJ2-2; D perhaps matches TRBD1 (6 bases). The clonotype was recovered from a human donor in good health (CMV status not recorded). Some clones in this sample may be carry-over from other donors' samples. Sequenced input: PBMCs. DNA of the CDR3: TGCGCCAGCAGCTTGCAAGGGGACATGAACACCGGGGAGCTGTTTTTT. Residues: CASSLQGDMNTGELFF.